The clone carrying this TCR beta chain showed up many times. This entry is derived from a study of T cells in Graves' hyperthyroidism and ophthalmopathy. RNA transcripts were the template for amplifying TCR beta CDR3 regions. HTBI primers were the set used in a first-round RT-PCR of the TCR CDR3. In TCRdb, the multiplex PCR reads were re-called with MiXCR into one record per CDR3 protein. The table records over 700,000 distinct CDR3 sequences, 38% of them present only once. The germline gives CDR1 DFQATT, CDR2 SNEGSKA (reference sequence). The CDR3 loop spans 13 amino acids. V lost 3 bases, J lost 0 bases, and 8 bases lay in between.

The specimen sequenced was blood. This TCR derives from a man younger than 35 with Graves' hyperthyroidism. V usage is TRBV20-1 and J usage is TRBJ1-1; D remains ambiguous. CDR3 sequence: CSASAQLNTEAFF. The DNA of the CDR3 is TGCAGTGCTAGTGCGCAGCTGAACACTGAAGCTTTCTTT.